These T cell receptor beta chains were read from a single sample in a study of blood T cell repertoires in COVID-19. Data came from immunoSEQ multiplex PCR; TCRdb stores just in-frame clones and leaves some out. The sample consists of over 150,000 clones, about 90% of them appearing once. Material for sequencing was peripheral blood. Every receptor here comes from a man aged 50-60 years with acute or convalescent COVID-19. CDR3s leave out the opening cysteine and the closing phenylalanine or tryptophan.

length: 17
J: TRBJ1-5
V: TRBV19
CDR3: ASQRGGTSGRHSNQPQH

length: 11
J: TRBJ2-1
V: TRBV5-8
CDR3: ASSLGAGTEQF

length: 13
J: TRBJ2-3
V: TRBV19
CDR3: ASSIITGAPDTQY

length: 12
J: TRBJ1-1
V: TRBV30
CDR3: AWGRGMRNTEAF

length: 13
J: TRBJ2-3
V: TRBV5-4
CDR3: ASSFPSGSGDTQY

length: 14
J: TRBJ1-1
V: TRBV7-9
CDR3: ASSPLRYVGNTEAF

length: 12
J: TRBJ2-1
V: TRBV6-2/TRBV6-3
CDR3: ASSPGLGYNEQF

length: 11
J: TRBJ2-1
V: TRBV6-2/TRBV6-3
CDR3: ASSNREDNEQF

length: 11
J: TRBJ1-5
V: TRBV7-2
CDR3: ASRADSNQPQH

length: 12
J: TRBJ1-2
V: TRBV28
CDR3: ASRTGQDYYGYT

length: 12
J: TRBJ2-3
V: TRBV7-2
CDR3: ASSPGQNTDTQY

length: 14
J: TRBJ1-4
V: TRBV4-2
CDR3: ASSQDGAATNEKLF

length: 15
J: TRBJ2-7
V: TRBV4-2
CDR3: ASSHPSGGRSSYEQY

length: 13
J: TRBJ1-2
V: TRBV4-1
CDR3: ASSRDRDRGYGYT

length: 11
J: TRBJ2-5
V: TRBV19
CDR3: ASSSSRGETQY

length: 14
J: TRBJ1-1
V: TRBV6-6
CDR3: ASRTLAGRGYTEAF

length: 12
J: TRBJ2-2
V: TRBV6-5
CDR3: ASSTTGNTGELF

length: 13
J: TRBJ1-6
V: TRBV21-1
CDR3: ASSKSRGHNSPLH

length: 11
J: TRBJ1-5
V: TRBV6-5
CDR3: ASSRTGSEPQH

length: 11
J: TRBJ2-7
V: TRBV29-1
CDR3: SVETSGPYEQY

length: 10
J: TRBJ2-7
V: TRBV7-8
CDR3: ASSLVGKEQY

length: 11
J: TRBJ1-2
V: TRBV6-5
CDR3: ASSYGASYGYT

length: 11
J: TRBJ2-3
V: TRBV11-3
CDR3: ASSWSSVDTQY

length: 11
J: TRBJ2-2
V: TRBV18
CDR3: ASSPSTTGELF

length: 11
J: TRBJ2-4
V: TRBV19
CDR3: ASSIGPGDIQY

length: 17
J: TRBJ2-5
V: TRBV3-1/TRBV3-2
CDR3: ASSQDGRRAGGSKETQY

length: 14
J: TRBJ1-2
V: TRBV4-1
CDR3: ASSQEGTGGKVGYT

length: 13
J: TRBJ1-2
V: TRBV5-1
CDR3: ASSSGQSSNYGYT

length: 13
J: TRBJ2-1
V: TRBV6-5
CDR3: ASSHRVYSYNEQF

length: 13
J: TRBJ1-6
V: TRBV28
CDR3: ASNPLDRDNSPLH

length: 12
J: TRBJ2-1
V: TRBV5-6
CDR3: ASSKRDKPNEQF

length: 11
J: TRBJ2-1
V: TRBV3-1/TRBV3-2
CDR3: ASSLGGDNEQF

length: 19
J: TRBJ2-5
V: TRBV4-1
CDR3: ASSQALRRLAGVSGQETQY

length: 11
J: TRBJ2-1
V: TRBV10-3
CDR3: AISELADHEQF

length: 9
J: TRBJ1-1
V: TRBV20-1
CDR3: SAPSGTEAF

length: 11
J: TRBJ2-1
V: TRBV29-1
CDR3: SVRRGSYNEQF

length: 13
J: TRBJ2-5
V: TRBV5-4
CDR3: ASSPGLAGEETQY

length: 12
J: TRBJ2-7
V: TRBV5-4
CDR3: ASSLDSFAYEQY

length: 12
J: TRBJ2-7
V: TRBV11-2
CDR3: ASSLGPGVYEQY

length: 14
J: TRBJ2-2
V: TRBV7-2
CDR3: ASSRDPSGSRGELF

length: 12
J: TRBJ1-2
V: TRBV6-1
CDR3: ASSERTAFKGYT

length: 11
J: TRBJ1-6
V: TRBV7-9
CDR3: ASSRTDNSPLH

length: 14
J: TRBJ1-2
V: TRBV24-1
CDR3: ATSDSRQGWKYGYT

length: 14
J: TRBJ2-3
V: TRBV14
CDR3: ASSQGASGGTDTQY

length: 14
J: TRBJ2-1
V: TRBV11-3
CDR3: ASSPEGYSGENEQF

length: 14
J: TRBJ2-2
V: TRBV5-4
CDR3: ASSTLGAGTTGELF

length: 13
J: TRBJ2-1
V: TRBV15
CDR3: ATSVLGRSYNEQF

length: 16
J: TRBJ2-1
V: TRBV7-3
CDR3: ASSPGLAGGSGYNEQF

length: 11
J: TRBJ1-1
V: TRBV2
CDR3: ASPESAGTEAF

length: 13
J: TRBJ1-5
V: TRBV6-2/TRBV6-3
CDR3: ASSYERDSNQPQH

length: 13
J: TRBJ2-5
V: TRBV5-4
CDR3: ASSPDRVYQETQY

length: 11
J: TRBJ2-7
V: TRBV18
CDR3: ASSDTLSYEQY

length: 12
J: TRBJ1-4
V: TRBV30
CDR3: AWSVGQQGEKLF

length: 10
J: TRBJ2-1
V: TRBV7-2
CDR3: ASSLPYNEQF

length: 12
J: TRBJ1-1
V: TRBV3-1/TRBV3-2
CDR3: ASSSFDRGTEAF